This T cell receptor beta chain appears in the sequencing data of a study of blood T cell repertoires in COVID-19. Study background: Samples of COVID-19 (acute and convalescent) were obtained from the United States, Italy and Spain.

Germline assignment: CDR1 SQVTM and CDR2 ANQGSEA. Deletions cut 1 base from V and 4 bases from J, with 7 bases between. This CDR3 has 12 residues. The age range of participants was about 18 to 90 years, with residence in some 25 US areas. Cohorts were assigned according to the clinical history that participants reported. Here immunoSEQ multiplex PCR was the method, and the copy in TCRdb shows in-frame clones only, minus some. The sample shows over 350,000 clones, roughly 85% of them seen only once. Sequencing was carried out using PBMCs or T cells enriched from blood (not recorded which). The chain carries TRBV29-1 and TRBJ1-2; D is ambiguous. The receptor was derived from a woman between 18 and 29 years old with acute COVID-19. The CDR3 loop reads CSVEVSGYGYTF. The CDR3 DNA reads TGCAGCGTTGAAGTATCCGGCTATGGCTACACCTTC.